This TCR beta chain was identified during a study of blood T cell repertoires in COVID-19. Looking at the study overall: COVID-19 samples collected from the United States, Italy and Spain covered acute and convalescent phases. Nucleic acid was either cDNA or gDNA, and it came from T cells, B-cell-depleted T cells, or PBMCs.

Seattle researchers signed up patients amid active infection and tracked them longitudinally. Authors' data handling: Amplification of reference gene primers was used by the study to estimate nucleated cell counts. Sequencing used immunoSEQ multiplex PCR; TCRdb keeps in-frame clones, though not all of them. V and J calls and clone size are as listed in that table; D and trimming were resolved from the DNA. The sample includes tens of thousands of clones, about 88% of them seen just once. This clone was recorded many times. This same CDR3 is encoded by further DNA sequences in the sample. This CDR3 is 14 amino acids long. The V and J ends lost 5 bases and 8 bases, in that order; junction bases with no gene match: 3. Germline-derived CDR1 and CDR2 are MGHDK and SYGVNS.

Sequenced sample: peripheral blood. The V call is TRBV25-1, the J call TRBJ1-6; 10 bases align to TRBD1. The sequence was collected from a man aged 60 to 75 with COVID-19, enrolled during active disease. The CDR3 coding sequence is TGTGCCAGCAGTCTGACAGGGGGCGATTCACCCCTCCACTTT. Protein: CASSLTGGDSPLHF.